Here is one TCR beta chain with its context. The CDR3 consists of 18 residues. V shed 0 bases and J shed 4 bases, with 22 bases lying between them. Per germline, CDR1 SGDLS and CDR2 YYNGEE. The data originate from a study of blood T cell repertoires in COVID-19. About the research overall: The United States, Italy and Spain were the sources of the acute and convalescent COVID-19 samples. PBMCs, B-cell-depleted T cells, or T cells provided the cDNA or gDNA that made up the material.

In the authors' methods: The assay estimated nucleated cells by amplifying reference gene primers. Some clones are missing from TCRdb's copy, which holds only in-frame ones; the method was immunoSEQ multiplex PCR. V and J calls plus clone size are reproduced from that table; the DNA served to infer D and trimming. The sample records approximately 8,100 clones, roughly four fifths being singletons. Sequenced sample: peripheral blood. The V gene is TRBV9, the J gene TRBJ1-2, with D possibly TRBD1 on 6 matching bases. The TCR was taken from a human donor in a cohort sampled during active COVID-19. This chain's CDR3 is CASSVASRDTGYSYGYTF. The CDR3 DNA reads as TGTGCCAGCAGCGTAGCTTCCCGGGACACTGGATACTCCTATGGCTACACCTTC. The variable domain in full, completed from reference TRBV9 and TRBJ1-2, reads DSGVTQTPKHLITATGQRVTLRCSPRSGDLSVYWYQQSLDQGLQFLIQYYNGEERAKGNILERFSAQQFPDLHSELNLSSLELGDSALYFCASSVASRDTGYSYGYTFGSGTRLTVV.